This T cell receptor beta chain was sequenced in a study of blood T cell repertoires in COVID-19. In the original workflow: From reference gene primer amplification, estimates of nucleated cell counts were derived. Sequencing was performed with immunoSEQ multiplex PCR; in TCRdb, only in-frame clones are kept and a portion is missing. The DNA was the basis for D and trimming; V, J and clone size are from that table. Of under 150,000 clones listed, around three quarters were seen once; the top ten hold roughly 8.7%. Germline loops: CDR1 LNHDA, CDR2 SQIVND (reference sequence). V trimming: 6 bases; J trimming: 4 bases; junction bases outside the gene matches: 5. The CDR3 has 14 residues.

The rearrangement links TRBV19 to TRBJ1-2; 10 bases map to TRBD1. The source of this sequence is a man in his fifties with active or convalescent COVID-19. Input material: peripheral blood. The CDR3 protein is CASSETGGSYGYTF. The CDR3, as DNA: TGTGCCAGTAGCGAGACAGGGGGCAGCTATGGCTACACCTTC.